The present T cell receptor beta chain was sequenced within a study of regulatory and conventional T cells in RAG deficiency. Sequenced by immunoSEQ multiplex PCR; TCRdb stores in-frame clones only, minus some. The sample has some 21,000 clones, 90% to 95% seen once. About this clone itself: The antigen is not known.

Blood CD4+ CD25-low CD127-high conventional T cells supplied the genomic DNA template. Study results and limitations: In Omenn syndrome, Treg and Tconv repertoires overlapped >80%. RAG-deficient patients showed markedly lower Shannon entropy and higher Simpson indices than control T-cell subsets. Treg unique TCR beta sequences were approximately 99-fold fewer in Omenn syndrome and CID/AS patients than controls.

CDR3 length: 14 amino acids. Trimming removed 0 bases from V and 8 bases from J, with 11 bases in between. Germline V lookup: CDR1 SGHNT, CDR2 YENEEA. Separately, the same data were catalogued under a study of regulatory T cells. That report notes: The primer mix had 52 TRBV and 13 TRBJ primers. Regulatory T cells showed the strongest V-J pair restriction and V/J gene skewing among patient repertoires.

The sample consisted of CD4+ T cells sorted from blood. The source is a human donor in good health. The chain has TRBV11-3 and TRBJ2-1, with D unresolved. Here the CDR3 reads CASSLEKRGDEQFF. The CDR3 DNA follows: TGTGCCAGCAGCTTAGAGAAACGCGGTGATGAGCAGTTCTTC.